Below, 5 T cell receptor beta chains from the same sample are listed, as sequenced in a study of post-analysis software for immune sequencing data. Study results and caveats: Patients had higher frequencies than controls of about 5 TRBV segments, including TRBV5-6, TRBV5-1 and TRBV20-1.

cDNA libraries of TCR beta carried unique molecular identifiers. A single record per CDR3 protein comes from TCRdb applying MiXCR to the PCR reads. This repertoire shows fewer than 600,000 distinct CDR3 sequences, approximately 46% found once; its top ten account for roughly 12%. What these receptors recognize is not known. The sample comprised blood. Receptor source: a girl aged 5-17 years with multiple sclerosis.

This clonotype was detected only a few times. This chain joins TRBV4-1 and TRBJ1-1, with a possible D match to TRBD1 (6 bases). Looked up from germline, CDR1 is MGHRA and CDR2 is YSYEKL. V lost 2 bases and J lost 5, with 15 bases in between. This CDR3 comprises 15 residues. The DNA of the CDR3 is TGCGCCAGCAGCCAATATTCACTCAGGGGAACTGAAGCTTTCTTT. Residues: CASSQYSLRGTEAFF.

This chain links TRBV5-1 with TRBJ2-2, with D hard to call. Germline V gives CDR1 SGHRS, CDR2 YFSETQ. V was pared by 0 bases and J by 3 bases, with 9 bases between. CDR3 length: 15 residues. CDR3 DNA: TGCGCCAGCAGCTTGGTGGCAGGATACACCGGGGAGCTGTTTTTT. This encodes CASSLVAGYTGELFF.

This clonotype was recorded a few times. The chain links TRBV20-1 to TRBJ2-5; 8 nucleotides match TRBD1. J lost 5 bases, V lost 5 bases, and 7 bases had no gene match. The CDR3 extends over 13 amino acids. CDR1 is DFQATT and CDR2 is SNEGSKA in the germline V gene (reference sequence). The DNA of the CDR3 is TGCAGTGCTCAGATTACAGGGGGGGAGACCCAGTACTTC. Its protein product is CSAQITGGETQYF.

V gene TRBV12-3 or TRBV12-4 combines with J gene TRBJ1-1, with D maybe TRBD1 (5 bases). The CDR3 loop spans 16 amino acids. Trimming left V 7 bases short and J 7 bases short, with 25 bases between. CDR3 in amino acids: CASTPDRAGLCVEAFF. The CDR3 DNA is TGTGCCAGCACCCCCGACCGAGCGGGACTATGTGTTGAAGCTTTCTTT.

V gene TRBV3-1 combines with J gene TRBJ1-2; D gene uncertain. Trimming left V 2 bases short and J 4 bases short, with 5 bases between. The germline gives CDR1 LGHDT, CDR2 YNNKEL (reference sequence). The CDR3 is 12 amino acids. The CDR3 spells CASSQRSYGYTF. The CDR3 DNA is TGTGCCAGCAGCCAACGCAGCTATGGCTACACCTTC. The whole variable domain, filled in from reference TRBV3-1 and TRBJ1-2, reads DTAVSQTPKYLVTQMGNDKSIKCEQNLGHDTMYWYKQDSKKFLKIMFSYNNKELIINETVPNRFSPKSPDKAHLNLHINSLELGDSAVYFCASSQRSYGYTFGSGTRLTVV.